This is a list of T cell receptor beta chains from one sample in a study of blood T cell repertoires in COVID-19. Produced via immunoSEQ multiplex PCR; TCRdb's table is partial and in-frame only. This sample carries 150,000 or so clones, 70% to 90% of them seen once, and the ten largest clones take 0.63%. Sequenced material: peripheral blood. The source is a man between 60 and 75 years old with COVID-19, enrolled during active disease. CDR3s include the opening cysteine and the closing phenylalanine or tryptophan. The D gene is left open where the match is weak. Expanded clones get a size class; other rows say once, few or many, or leave the size out.

D: TRBD2
J: TRBJ2-4
size: .
V: TRBV20-1
DNA: TGCAGTGCTAGTAGGACTAGCGGGCATCGGGACTTC
CDR3: CSASRTSGHRDF

D: TRBD1
J: TRBJ1-5
size: .
V: TRBV19
DNA: TGTGCCAGTAGTTCCAAGGGACAGGGGAATCAGCCCCAGCATTTT
CDR3: CASSSKGQGNQPQHF

D: .
J: TRBJ2-1
size: .
V: TRBV3-1/TRBV3-2
DNA: TGTGCCAGCACTGCCGGGACAAATAACAATGAGCAGTTCTTC
CDR3: CASTAGTNNNEQFF

D: .
J: TRBJ2-7
size: few
V: TRBV6-5
DNA: TGTGCCAGTCTAGGGGTCCGCTACGAGCAGTACTTC
CDR3: CASLGVRYEQYF

D: TRBD2
J: TRBJ2-2
size: once
V: TRBV3-1/TRBV3-2
DNA: TGTGCCAGCAGCCGGACTAGCGGTCCGCTCGGGGAGCTGTTTTTT
CDR3: CASSRTSGPLGELFF

D: .
J: TRBJ1-5
size: .
V: TRBV28
DNA: TGTGCCAGCAGTGGACAGTTAAATCAGCCCCAGCATTTT
CDR3: CASSGQLNQPQHF

D: TRBD1
J: TRBJ1-5
size: .
V: TRBV24-1
DNA: TGTGCCACCAGTGGGACAGGGGGTTATAGCAATCAGCCCCAGCATTTT
CDR3: CATSGTGGYSNQPQHF

D: TRBD2
J: TRBJ2-1
size: .
V: TRBV6-1
DNA: TGTGCCAGCAGTGATGGGGGACTAGCGATCGATGAGCAGTTCTTC
CDR3: CASSDGGLAIDEQFF

D: .
J: TRBJ1-5
size: .
V: TRBV15
DNA: TGTGCCACCAGCAGAGATTACACCAGCAATCAGCCCCAGCATTTT
CDR3: CATSRDYTSNQPQHF

D: .
J: TRBJ1-1
size: .
V: TRBV7-3
DNA: TGTGCCAGCAGCAGGAGTCAGCGCGATGAAGCTTTCTTT
CDR3: CASSRSQRDEAFF

D: TRBD1
J: TRBJ2-7
size: .
V: TRBV14
DNA: TGTGCCAGCAGCCAACTCGGGCAGGGGGCATACGAGCAGTACTTC
CDR3: CASSQLGQGAYEQYF

D: TRBD1
J: TRBJ1-2
size: .
V: TRBV7-9
DNA: TGTGCCAGCAGCTGGACAGGGAAGGATGGCTACACCTTC
CDR3: CASSWTGKDGYTF

D: .
J: TRBJ1-1
size: .
V: TRBV11-3
DNA: TGTGCCAGCAGCTTTACAGGGTATTCCGCTTTCTTT
CDR3: CASSFTGYSAFF

D: TRBD1
J: TRBJ1-6
size: .
V: TRBV10-3
DNA: TGTGCCATCAGTATGGGACAGCTCGATTCACCCCTCCACTTT
CDR3: CAISMGQLDSPLHF

D: .
J: TRBJ1-1
size: few
V: TRBV25-1
DNA: TGTGCAAGTACAGGGAACACTGAAGCTTTCTTT
CDR3: CASTGNTEAFF

D: .
J: TRBJ2-7
size: .
V: TRBV5-8
DNA: TGTGCCAGCAGCTTGGGCGGGTCCCAGTACTTC
CDR3: CASSLGGSQYF

D: TRBD1
J: TRBJ1-2
size: .
V: TRBV27
DNA: TGTGCCAGCAGCCGAGTATGGTCGGGACAGAGGACTTATGGCTACACCTTC
CDR3: CASSRVWSGQRTYGYTF

D: TRBD1
J: TRBJ1-1
size: .
V: TRBV6-5
DNA: TGTGCCAGCAGTTACTCCGGACAGGGGGCTGAAGCTTTCTTT
CDR3: CASSYSGQGAEAFF

D: .
J: TRBJ1-4
size: .
V: TRBV12-3/TRBV12-4
DNA: TGTGCCAGCAGGACTTTCACTAATGAAAAACTGTTTTTT
CDR3: CASRTFTNEKLFF

D: .
J: TRBJ1-5
size: .
V: TRBV19
DNA: TGTGCCAGTAGTACGGAGGGTCAGACCCTGACGCAGCCCCAGCATTTT
CDR3: CASSTEGQTLTQPQHF

D: .
J: TRBJ1-1
size: .
V: TRBV9
DNA: TGTGCCAGCAGCGTAGTTGAGGGGGACACTGAAGCTTTCTTT
CDR3: CASSVVEGDTEAFF

D: TRBD1
J: TRBJ1-5
size: .
V: TRBV30
DNA: TGTGCCTGGAGTCGGCCCGGGACAGGGTCAAATCAGCCCCAGCATTTT
CDR3: CAWSRPGTGSNQPQHF

D: TRBD1
J: TRBJ2-5
size: few
V: TRBV7-3
DNA: TGTGCCAGCAGCTTGGGGACAGGGGGTTTTGATGAGACCCAGTACTTC
CDR3: CASSLGTGGFDETQYF

D: .
J: TRBJ1-4
size: .
V: TRBV19
DNA: TGTGCCAGTAGTATTAGCGGGTTTGAAAAACTGTTTTTT
CDR3: CASSISGFEKLFF

D: .
J: TRBJ2-5
size: few
V: TRBV5-3
DNA: TGTGCCAGAATGGAACTGTTGGACCCTCGGACAAAAGAGACCCAGTACTTC
CDR3: CARMELLDPRTKETQYF

D: .
J: TRBJ2-3
size: .
V: TRBV4-1
DNA: TGCGCCAGCAGCCAAGAATCGCGCGAAGATACGCAGTATTTT
CDR3: CASSQESREDTQYF

D: TRBD2
J: TRBJ2-3
size: .
V: TRBV3-1/TRBV3-2
DNA: TGTGCCAGCAGCCTCAGCGGGGGGGGCACAGATACGCAGTATTTT
CDR3: CASSLSGGGTDTQYF

D: .
J: TRBJ1-1
size: .
V: TRBV10-3
DNA: TGTGCCATCCGAAGGACATCAGAGAACACTGAAGCTTTCTTT
CDR3: CAIRRTSENTEAFF

D: TRBD1
J: TRBJ1-1
size: few
V: TRBV28
DNA: TGTGCCAGCAGTGATCAAAACAGGGGCACTGAAGCTTTCTTT
CDR3: CASSDQNRGTEAFF

D: .
J: TRBJ1-2
size: .
V: TRBV29-1
DNA: TGCAGCGTTTTTAGCCCGATAGACTATGGCTACACCTTC
CDR3: CSVFSPIDYGYTF

D: TRBD1
J: TRBJ2-1
size: .
V: TRBV7-3
DNA: TGTGCCAGCAGCTCCGGACAGGGAGCCTACAATGAGCAGTTCTTC
CDR3: CASSSGQGAYNEQFF

D: .
J: TRBJ2-7
size: .
V: TRBV4-3
DNA: TGCGCCAGCAGCCAAGATCCGCCCGGTAGGGGGACCTACGAGCAGTACTTC
CDR3: CASSQDPPGRGTYEQYF